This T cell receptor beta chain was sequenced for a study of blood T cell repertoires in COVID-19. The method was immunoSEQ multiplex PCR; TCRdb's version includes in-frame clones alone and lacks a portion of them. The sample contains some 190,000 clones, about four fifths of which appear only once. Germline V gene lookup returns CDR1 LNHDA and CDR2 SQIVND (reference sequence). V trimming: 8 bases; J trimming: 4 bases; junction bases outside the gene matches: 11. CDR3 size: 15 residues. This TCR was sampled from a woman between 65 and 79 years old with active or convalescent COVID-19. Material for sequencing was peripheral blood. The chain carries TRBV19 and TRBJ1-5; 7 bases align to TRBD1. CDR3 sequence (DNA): TGTGCCAGTCGTGCTAAGGGGACAGTTAATCAGCCCCAGCATTTT. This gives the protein CASRAKGTVNQPQHF.